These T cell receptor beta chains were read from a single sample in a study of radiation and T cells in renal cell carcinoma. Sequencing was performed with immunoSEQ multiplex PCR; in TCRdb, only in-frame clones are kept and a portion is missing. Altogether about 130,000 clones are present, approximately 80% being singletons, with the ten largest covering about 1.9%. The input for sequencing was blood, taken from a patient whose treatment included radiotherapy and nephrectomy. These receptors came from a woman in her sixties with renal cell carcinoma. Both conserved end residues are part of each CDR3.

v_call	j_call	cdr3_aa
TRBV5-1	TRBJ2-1	CASSLEKRTSGIDEQFF
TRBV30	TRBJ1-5	CAWSRQTNQPQHF
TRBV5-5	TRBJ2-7	CASSLEEGQNYEQYF
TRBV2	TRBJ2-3	CASSEMTSVTDTQYF
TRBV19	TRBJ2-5	CASEGRGRGETQYF
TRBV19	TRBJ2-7	CASSTGGPTYEQYF
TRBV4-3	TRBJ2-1	CASSQDSSGSYEQFF
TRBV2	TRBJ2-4	CANWNVAKNIQYF
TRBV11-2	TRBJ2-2	CASSRSGGGAGELFF
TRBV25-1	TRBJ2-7	CASSEHTGQPYEQYF
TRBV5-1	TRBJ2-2	CASSLSENTGELFF
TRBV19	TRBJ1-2	CASSPTTSNYGYTF
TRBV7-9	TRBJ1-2	CASSPDTGVGYTF
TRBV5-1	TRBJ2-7	CASSDPTGSDEQYF
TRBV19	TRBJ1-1	CASSWEGGLGTEAFF
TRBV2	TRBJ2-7	CASSESWRSYEQYF
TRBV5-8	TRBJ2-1	CASSLRGTSGYEQFF
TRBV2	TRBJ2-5	CASSEGGFETQYF
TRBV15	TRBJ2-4	CATSRDSAGGTVAKNIQYF
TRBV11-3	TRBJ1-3	CASNHVQGYLLPGNTIYF
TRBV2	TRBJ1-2	CASRGGLAAYGYTF
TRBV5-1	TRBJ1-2	CASGLKEGTGAPGYTF
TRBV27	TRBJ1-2	CASSLWGGDRSYGYTF
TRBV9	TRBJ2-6	CASSNSGANVLTF
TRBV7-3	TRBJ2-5	CASSLGVGETQYF
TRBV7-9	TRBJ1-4	CASSPPGTGLEKLFF
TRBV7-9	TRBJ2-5	CASSDRDKQETQYF